The entry below gives a single T cell receptor beta chain sequence along with its context. CDR1 is SGHNT and CDR2 is YYREEE in the germline V gene (reference sequence). This CDR3 is built from 17 residues. With V trimmed by 4 bases and J by 0 bases, 8 bases remained unmatched. The data derive from a study of blood T cell repertoires in COVID-19. Generated by immunoSEQ multiplex PCR, the TCRdb table keeps only in-frame clones and is missing some. This table holds 250,000 or so clones, around nine tenths found once. The receptor was derived from a woman aged 40 to 49 who had recovered from COVID-19. Sequenced sample: peripheral blood. V is TRBV5-4 and J is TRBJ2-1; 9 nucleotides match TRBD2. The CDR3 DNA reads TGTGCCAGCAGCCGCGGGGGGGGGCTAAGCTCCTACAATGAGCAGTTCTTC. Residues: CASSRGGGLSSYNEQFF. Combining the CDR3 with reference TRBV5-4 and TRBJ2-1 gives the whole variable domain ETGVTQSPTHLIKTRGQQVTLRCSSQSGHNTVSWYQQALGQGPQFIFQYYREEENGRGNFPPRFSGLQFPNYSSELNVNALELDDSALYLCASSRGGGLSSYNEQFFGPGTRLTVL.